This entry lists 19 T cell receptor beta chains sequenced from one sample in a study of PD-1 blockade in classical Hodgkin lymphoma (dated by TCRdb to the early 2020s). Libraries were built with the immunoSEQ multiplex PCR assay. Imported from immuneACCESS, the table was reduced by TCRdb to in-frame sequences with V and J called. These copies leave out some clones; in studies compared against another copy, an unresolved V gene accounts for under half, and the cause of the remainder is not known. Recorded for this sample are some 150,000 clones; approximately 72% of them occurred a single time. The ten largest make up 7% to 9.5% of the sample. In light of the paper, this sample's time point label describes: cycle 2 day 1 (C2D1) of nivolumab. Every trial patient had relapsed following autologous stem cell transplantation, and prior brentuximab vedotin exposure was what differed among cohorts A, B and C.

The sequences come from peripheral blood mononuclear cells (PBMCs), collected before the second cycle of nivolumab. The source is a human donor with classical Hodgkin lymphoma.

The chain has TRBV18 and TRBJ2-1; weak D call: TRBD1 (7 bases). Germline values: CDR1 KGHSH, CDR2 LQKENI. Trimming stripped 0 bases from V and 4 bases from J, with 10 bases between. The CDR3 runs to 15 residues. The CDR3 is CASSPPQGGYNEQFF. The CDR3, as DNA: TGTGCCAGCTCACCACCGCAGGGGGGTTACAATGAGCAGTTCTTC. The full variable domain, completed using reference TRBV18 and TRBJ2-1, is NAGVMQNPRHLVRRRGQEARLRCSPMKGHSHVYWYRQLPEEGLKFMVYLQKENIIDESGMPKERFSAEFPKEGPSILRIQQVVRGDSAAYFCASSPPQGGYNEQFFGPGTRLTVL.

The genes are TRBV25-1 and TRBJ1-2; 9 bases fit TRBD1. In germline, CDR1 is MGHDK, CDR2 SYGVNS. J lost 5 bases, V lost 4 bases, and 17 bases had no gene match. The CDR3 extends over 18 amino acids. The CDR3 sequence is CASSGPRTGVFLWYGYTF. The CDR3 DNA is TGTGCCAGCAGTGGCCCTCGGACAGGGGTGTTTCTTTGGTATGGCTACACCTTC.

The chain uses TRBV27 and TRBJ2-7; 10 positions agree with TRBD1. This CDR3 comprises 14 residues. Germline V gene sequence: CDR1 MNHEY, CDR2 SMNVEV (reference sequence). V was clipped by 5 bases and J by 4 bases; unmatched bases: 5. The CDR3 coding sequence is TGTGCCAGCAGTCGCCGGGACAGGGGTTACGAGCAGTACTTC. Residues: CASSRRDRGYEQYF.

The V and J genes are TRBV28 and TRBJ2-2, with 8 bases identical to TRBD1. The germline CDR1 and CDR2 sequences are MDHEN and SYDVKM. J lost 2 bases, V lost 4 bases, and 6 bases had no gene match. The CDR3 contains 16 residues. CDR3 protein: CASSSTGVPNTGELFF. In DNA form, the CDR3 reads TGTGCCAGCAGTTCGACAGGGGTCCCTAACACCGGGGAGCTGTTTTTT.

CDR3 sequence reads: CASSYPGLASYEQYF. The CDR3 DNA is TGTGCCAGCAGTTACCCCGGGCTAGCATCCTACGAGCAGTACTTC. This rearrangement joins TRBV6-6 to TRBJ2-7; D is perhaps TRBD2 (5 bases). Trimming shortened V by 2 bases and J by 1 base, and 12 bases separated the two germline ends. Germline CDR1 MNHNY, CDR2 SVGAGI (reference sequence). The CDR3 runs to 15 residues.

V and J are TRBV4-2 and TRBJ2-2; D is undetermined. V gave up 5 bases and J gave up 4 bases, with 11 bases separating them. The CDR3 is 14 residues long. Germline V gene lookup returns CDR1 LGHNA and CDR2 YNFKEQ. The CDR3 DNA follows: TGTGCCAGCAGCTCCCACGACGGCACCGGGGAGCTGTTTTTT. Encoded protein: CASSSHDGTGELFF.

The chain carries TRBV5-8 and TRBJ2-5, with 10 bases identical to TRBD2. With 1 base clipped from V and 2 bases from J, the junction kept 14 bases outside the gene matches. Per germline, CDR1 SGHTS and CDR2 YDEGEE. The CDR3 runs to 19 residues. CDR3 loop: CASSLTNSRTSGAQETQYF. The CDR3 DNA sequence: TGTGCCAGCAGCTTGACAAATTCGAGGACTAGCGGAGCACAAGAGACCCAGTACTTC.

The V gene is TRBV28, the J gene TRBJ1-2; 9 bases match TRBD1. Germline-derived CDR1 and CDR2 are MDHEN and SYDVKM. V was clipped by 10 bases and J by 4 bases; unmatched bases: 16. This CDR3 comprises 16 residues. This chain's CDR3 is CAISAGTGPPRYGYTF. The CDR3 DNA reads TGTGCCATTTCAGCCGGGACAGGGCCGCCGCGCTATGGCTACACCTTC.

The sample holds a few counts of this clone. The DNA of the CDR3 is TGTGCCAGCAGCTTATACGGCCAAGAGACCCAGTACTTC. It translates to CASSLYGQETQYF. This chain connects TRBV7-3 to TRBJ2-5; no clear D. The CDR3 is 13 amino acids. Germline V CDR1 and CDR2: SGHTA, FQGTGA. Trimming removed 2 bases from V and 1 base from J, with 5 bases in between.

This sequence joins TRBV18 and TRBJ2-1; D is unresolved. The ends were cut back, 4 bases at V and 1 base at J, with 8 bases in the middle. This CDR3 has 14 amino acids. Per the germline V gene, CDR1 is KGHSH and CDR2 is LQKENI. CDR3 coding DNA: TGTGCCAGCTCACGGTACCTTTCCTACAATGAGCAGTTCTTC. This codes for CASSRYLSYNEQFF.

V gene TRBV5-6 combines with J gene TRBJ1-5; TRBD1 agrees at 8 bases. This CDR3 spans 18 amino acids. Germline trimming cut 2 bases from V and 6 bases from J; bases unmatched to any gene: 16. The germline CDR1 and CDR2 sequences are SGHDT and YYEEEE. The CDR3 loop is CASSLTHSLGQGFQPQHF. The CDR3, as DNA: TGTGCCAGCAGCTTAACACATAGCCTAGGACAGGGATTTCAGCCCCAGCATTTT.

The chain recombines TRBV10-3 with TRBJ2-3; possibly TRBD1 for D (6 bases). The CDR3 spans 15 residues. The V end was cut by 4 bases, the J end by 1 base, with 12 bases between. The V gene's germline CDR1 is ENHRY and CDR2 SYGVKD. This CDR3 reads CAISARQVGTDTQYF. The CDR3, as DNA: TGTGCCATCAGTGCTCGACAGGTCGGCACAGATACGCAGTATTTT.

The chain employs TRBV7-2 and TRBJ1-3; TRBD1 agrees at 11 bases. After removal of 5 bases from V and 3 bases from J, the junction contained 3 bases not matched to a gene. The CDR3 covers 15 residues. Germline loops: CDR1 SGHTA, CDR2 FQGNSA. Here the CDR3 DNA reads TGTGCCAGCAGCCGGACAGGGGGCGGTGGAAACACCATATATTTT. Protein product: CASSRTGGGGNTIYF.

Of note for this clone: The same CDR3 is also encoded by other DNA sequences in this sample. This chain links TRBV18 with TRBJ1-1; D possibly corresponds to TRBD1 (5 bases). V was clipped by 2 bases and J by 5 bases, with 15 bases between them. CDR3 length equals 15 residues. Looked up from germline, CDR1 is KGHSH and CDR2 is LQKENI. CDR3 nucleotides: TGTGCCAGCTCACCATCGGCAGGGACCGAGACTGAAGCTTTCTTT. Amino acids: CASSPSAGTETEAFF.

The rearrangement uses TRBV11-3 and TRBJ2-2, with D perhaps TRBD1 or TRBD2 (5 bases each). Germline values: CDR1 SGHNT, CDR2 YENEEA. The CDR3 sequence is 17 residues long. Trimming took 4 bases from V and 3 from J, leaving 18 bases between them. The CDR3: CASSSNPGRVYTGELFF. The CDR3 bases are TGTGCCAGCAGCTCCAATCCGGGACGGGTATACACCGGGGAGCTGTTTTTT. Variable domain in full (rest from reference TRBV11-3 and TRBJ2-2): EAGVVQSPRYKIIEKKQPVAFWCNPISGHNTLYWYLQNLGQGPELLIRYENEEAVDDSQLPKDRFSAERLKGVDSTLKIQPAELGDSAVYLCASSSNPGRVYTGELFFGEGSRLTVL.

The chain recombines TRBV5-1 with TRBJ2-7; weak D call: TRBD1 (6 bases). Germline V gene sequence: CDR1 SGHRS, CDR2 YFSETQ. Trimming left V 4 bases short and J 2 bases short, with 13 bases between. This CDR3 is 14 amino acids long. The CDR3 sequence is CASSPGQRAYEQYF. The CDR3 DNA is TGCGCCAGCAGCCCTGGACAGAGGGCCTACGAGCAGTACTTC.

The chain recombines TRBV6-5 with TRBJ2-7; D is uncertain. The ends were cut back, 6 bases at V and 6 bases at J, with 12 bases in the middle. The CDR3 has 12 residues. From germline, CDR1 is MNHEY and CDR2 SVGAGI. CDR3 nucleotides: TGTGCCAGCAGGAGTCCCTCTGGCGAGCAGTACTTC. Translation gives CASRSPSGEQYF.

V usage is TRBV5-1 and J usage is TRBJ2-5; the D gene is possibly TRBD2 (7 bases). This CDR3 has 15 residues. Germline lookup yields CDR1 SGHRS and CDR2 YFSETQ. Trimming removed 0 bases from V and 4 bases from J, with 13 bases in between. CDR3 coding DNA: TGCGCCAGCAGCTTGGCCATAGGGGGGGTAGAGACCCAGTACTTC. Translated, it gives CASSLAIGGVETQYF.

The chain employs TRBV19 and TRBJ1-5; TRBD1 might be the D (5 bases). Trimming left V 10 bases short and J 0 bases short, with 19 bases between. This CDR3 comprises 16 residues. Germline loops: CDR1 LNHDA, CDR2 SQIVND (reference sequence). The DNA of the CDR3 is TGTGCCACCACAGACCGGGGAGGGGTTAGCAATCAGCCCCAGCATTTT. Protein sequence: CATTDRGGVSNQPQHF.